This T cell receptor beta chain was sequenced for a study of cytomegalovirus exposure and HLA in healthy donors (dated by TCRdb to about 2017). Regarding the study in general: According to an earlier analysis of around 600 of the donors, about 179 million T cells yielded roughly 110 million unique TCR beta sequences and approximately 300 Gb of sequence data. Both class I and class II loci were covered by HLA typing, at four-digit resolution. Genome-wide SNP genotypes for about 60% of the roughly 700 donors were used in a later genetic analysis, which treated that subset as a discovery cohort. Several DR-DQ haplotypes were treated as single units for association and clustering because of strong linkage in the cohort. Among about 400 genotyped donors of the cohort, an average of approximately 200,000 unique TCR beta nucleotide sequences was sequenced per donor, of which roughly 17% were non-productive. Besides the first cohort of roughly 660 subjects, a separate validation cohort made up of 120 different subjects was used. Approximately 310 gigabases of sequencing data and tens of millions of unique TCR sequences were included in an early release covering over 600 HLA-typed donors. The study profiled the T cell repertoires of about 720 subjects by immunosequencing and related them to cytomegalovirus serostatus. Rather than using new phenotypic data, the later analysis identified candidate immune exposures from TCR beta sequences and from how often those sequences occurred across donors. Of the roughly 400 genotyped donors, 70% to 90% were placed in the genetic ancestry cluster associated with self-reported Caucasian donors. A later analysis re-examined previously published TCR beta repertoires from around 670 donors and added high-resolution HLA genotyping to investigate patterns of TCR occurrence. The study aimed to test whether cataloging public T cell receptors could reveal signatures of past pathogen exposure. An earlier analysis of around 540 of the donors applied high-throughput TCR beta sequencing to assess whether each TCR beta V gene segment acted as functional or pseudogenic. Typing coverage differed by locus: A, B, C, DRB1 and DQB1 were typed in about 620-630 donors, DQA1 in roughly 500, DPA1 in some 600, and DPB1 in approximately 450. Donor age, sex, ethnicity and CMV serostatus were compiled alongside the repertoire data. The study combined high-throughput TCR immunosequencing, statistical association of individual TCRs with disease status, and machine learning to predict cytomegalovirus infection status. All discovery cohort repertoires had been generated on a single sequencing platform.

The cohort consisted of 666 healthy bone marrow donors. All cohort members were sampled while nominally healthy, although unrecorded immune exposures were likely present. The donor tested CMV seronegative, placing the donor among the approximately 360 seronegative members of the cohort. Each donor provided a peripheral blood sample, and peripheral blood mononuclear cells were used for TCR beta sequencing. The Qiagen DNeasy Blood Extraction Kit was used to extract genomic DNA from the blood cell samples. Receptors were amplified or captured by the immunoSEQ multiplex PCR assay. The multiplex PCR relied on a mix of 60 forward primers for TCR Vbeta segments and 13 reverse primers for TCR Jbeta segments. The CDR3 region of rearranged TCR beta genes was amplified from genomic DNA by a multiplex PCR assay. On the Illumina HiSeq System, the amplified TCR beta libraries were sequenced as 87-base-pair reads. The source study handled its data this way. A later analysis counted about 80 million unique TCR beta chains across the 700 or so repertoires, and roughly 9.9 million of these chains were shared by at least two donors. A nearest-neighbor algorithm error-corrected the raw reads and collapsed the reads into unique sequences, merging closely related sequences to remove PCR and sequencing errors. Alignment of CDR3 sequences to IMGT reference sequences was used to assign V, D and J gene segments. For a sequence to be retained, at least a six-nucleotide match to both a V gene segment and a J gene segment was required. Rearrangements were classified as productive when the CDR3 lacked stop codons and remained in frame with V and J, and all other rearrangements were classified as non-productive. CDR3 was defined by IMGT convention, running from the second conserved V-encoded cysteine to the conserved J-encoded phenylalanine. The earlier analysis of about 610 of the donors excluded any sequence lacking an unambiguous match to a single V gene segment. In an earlier analysis of 500 to 750 of the donors, V segments were called functional above 56.7% productive rearrangements and were called segregating when the between-donor standard deviation exceeded 5%. A statistical classification framework was developed to diagnose cytomegalovirus status using the catalog of TCR beta chain sequences. A later analysis assigned V and J genes by comparing TCR nucleotide sequences with IMGT/GENE-DB human TR gene sequences. In a later analysis, CDR3 sequences and most-parsimonious VDJ recombination scenarios were assigned using the TCRdist pipeline. In a later analysis, each TCR beta chain was defined by its CDR3 amino acid sequence together with its V-gene family, and reads without a unique V-gene family were excluded. In a later analysis, fewer than 650 highly shared, low-generation-probability nucleotide sequences were removed to address suspected cross-contamination and a sequencing artifact. In a later analysis, a clonal expansion index was calculated for each public chain from normalized within-repertoire ranks of inferred template counts. A later analysis computed generation probabilities with a VDJ recombination model fitted to out-of-frame rearrangements, and checked the results against IGoR. In a later analysis, TCR-TCR, TCR-HLA and TCR-CMV co-occurrence was scored with hypergeometric tests, and a repertoire-size bias correction was applied to TCR pairs. A later analysis estimated false discovery rates by permuting HLA or CMV assignments 20 times. In a later analysis, co-occurring TCRs were grouped using DBSCAN, and TCRdist sequence similarity was added for clustering within HLA-allele-positive subsets. For co-occurrence clustering, repertoires with fewer than 30,000 or more than 120,000 public chains were excluded, along with five repertoires with anomalous nucleotide sharing. TCRdb provides this immuneACCESS table in a form limited to in-frame rearrangements. Some clones are lacking; in checked studies, under half of them reflect an unresolved V gene, and why the rest are absent is not known. The DNA was the basis for D and trimming; V, J and clone size are from that table. The sample yields fewer than 200,000 clones; around 75% were counted once. The ten largest clonotypes hold around 2.6% of the sample.

Summary of the overall study and its limitations: A further reported finding was that TCR beta sequences accurately predicted the HLA-A and HLA-B alleles for most subjects in the first cohort. Seventeen rarely observed V segments, including chromosome 9 orphons, were excluded from the earlier analysis of approximately 500 of the donors because counts were too low. The authors suggested that the approach could potentially be generalized to other disease states and immunological phenotypes. The study gave a list of under 200 TCR beta chains associated with cytomegalovirus. In a later analysis, several top co-occurrence clusters were reported to appear linked to parvovirus B19, influenza, CMV and Epstein-Barr virus. A later analysis found that HLA-associated TCR beta chains were more clonally expanded and had lower generation probabilities than equally common non-associated chains. A later analysis associated 16,951 TCR beta sequences with specific HLA alleles at a false discovery rate of 0.05. The classifier was reported to diagnose cytomegalovirus status with high specificity and sensitivity in both the original cohort and the validation cohort. A later genetic analysis reported fewer N-insertions in productive TCRs among donors in an Asian-associated ancestry cluster than the approximately 700-donor mean. In a later analysis, the rate of TCR association differed among HLA loci, with DRB1 alleles having the most associated TCRs and HLA-C alleles having the fewest. Linkage disequilibrium might explain the correlated functional status among segregating V segments, but an unknown experimental factor could not be excluded. Across donors, most TCR sequences were observed very rarely, whereas some public TCRs were present in many individuals. When HLA alleles, especially DR and DQ, strongly co-occurred, attributing TCR associations to individual alleles was difficult. Sequencing depth was assumed to be roughly uniform across donors in the presence/absence analyses, though that assumption may not hold. A few of the identified cytomegalovirus-associated TCR beta chains were confirmed in vitro to be specific for cytomegalovirus antigens. A later analysis found that most CMV-associated TCR beta chains appeared HLA-restricted, with HLA associations seemingly driven largely by CMV exposure. In a later genetic analysis, a missense DCLRE1C variant was associated with V-gene and J-gene trimming of TCR beta chains, and the association was replicated in an independent cohort. Immune exposure information for the cohort was limited to CMV serostatus. HLA typing was unavailable for some donors at each locus, so association tests used only the typed subset. A cluster of highly shared sequence variants was judged likely to be a technical artifact of the sequencing pipeline. This cohort had only TCR beta chains sequenced, and the lack of alpha or paired-chain data limited which features could be detected. In an earlier analysis of around 600 of the donors, most TCR beta V segments appeared in productive rearrangements about 87% or about 30% of the time, broadly matching IMGT annotations.

With respect to this clone: Its specific antigen is unknown. No base qualities exist here, and no much larger clone lies one base off it.

The clonotype originates from a female donor in good health and CMV-seronegative. Sequencing was done on a sample of PBMCs.

The nucleotide sequence reads as follows: TGCGCCAGCAGCGCTGACAGGTATCAGCCCCAGCATTTT. The encoded protein is CASSADRYQPQHF. The chain is assembled from TRBV4-1 and TRBJ1-5; a tentative D call is TRBD1 (6 bases match). The germline V gene provides CDR1 MGHRA and CDR2 YSYEKL. Trimming costs V 5 bases and J 5 bases, and their ends lie 10 bases apart. Spanning cysteine to phenylalanine, the CDR3 consists of 13 amino acids. Of the read, only the CDR3 DNA is kept; its 39 bases are in frame from base 1.